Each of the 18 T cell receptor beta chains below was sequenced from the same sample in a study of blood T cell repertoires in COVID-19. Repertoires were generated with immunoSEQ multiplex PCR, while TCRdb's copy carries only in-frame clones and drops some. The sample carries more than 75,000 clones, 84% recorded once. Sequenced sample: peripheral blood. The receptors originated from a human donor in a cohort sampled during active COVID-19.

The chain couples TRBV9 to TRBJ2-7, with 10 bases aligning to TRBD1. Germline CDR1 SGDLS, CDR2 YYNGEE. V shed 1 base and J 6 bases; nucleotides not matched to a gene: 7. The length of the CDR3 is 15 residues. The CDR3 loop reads CASSVTDRGLGEQYF. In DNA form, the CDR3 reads TGTGCCAGCAGCGTAACAGACAGGGGGCTCGGCGAGCAGTACTTC.

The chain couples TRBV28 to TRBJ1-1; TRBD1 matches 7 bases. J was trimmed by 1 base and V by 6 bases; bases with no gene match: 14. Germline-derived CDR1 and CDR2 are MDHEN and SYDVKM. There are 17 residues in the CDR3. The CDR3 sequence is CASSLPGGMWTNTEAFF. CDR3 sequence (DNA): TGTGCCAGCAGCCTTCCAGGGGGAATGTGGACGAACACTGAAGCTTTCTTT. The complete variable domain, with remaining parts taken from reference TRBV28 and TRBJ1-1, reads DVKVTQSSRYLVKRTGEKVFLECVQDMDHENMFWYRQDPGLGLRLIYFSYDVKMKEKGDIPEGYSVSREKKERFSLILESASTNQTSMYLCASSLPGGMWTNTEAFFGQGTRLTVV.

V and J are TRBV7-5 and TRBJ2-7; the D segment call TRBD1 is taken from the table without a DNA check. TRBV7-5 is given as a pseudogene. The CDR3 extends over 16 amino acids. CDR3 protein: CVRSIHHRKSTYEQYF. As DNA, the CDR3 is TGTGTCAGAAGCATCCACCACAGAAAGAGCACCTACGAGCAGTACTTC.

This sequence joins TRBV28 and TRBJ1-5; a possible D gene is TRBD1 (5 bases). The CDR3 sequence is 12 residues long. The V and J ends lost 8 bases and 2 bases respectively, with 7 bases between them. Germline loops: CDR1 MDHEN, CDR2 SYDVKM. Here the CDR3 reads CASGGGNQPQHF. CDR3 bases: TGTGCCAGCGGAGGGGGCAATCAGCCCCAGCATTTT. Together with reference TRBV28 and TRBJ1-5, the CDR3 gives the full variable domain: DVKVTQSSRYLVKRTGEKVFLECVQDMDHENMFWYRQDPGLGLRLIYFSYDVKMKEKGDIPEGYSVSREKKERFSLILESASTNQTSMYLCASGGGNQPQHFGDGTRLSIL.

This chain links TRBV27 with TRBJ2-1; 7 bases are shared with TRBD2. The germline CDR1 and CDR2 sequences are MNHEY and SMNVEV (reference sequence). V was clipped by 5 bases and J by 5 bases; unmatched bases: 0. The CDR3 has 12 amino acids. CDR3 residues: CASSLADNEQFF. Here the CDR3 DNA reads TGTGCCAGCAGTCTAGCGGACAATGAGCAGTTCTTC.

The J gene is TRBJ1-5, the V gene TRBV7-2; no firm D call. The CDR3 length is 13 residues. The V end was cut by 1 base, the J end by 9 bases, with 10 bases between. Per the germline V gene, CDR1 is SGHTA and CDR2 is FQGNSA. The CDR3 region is CASSLDVGLPQHF. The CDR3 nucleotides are TGTGCCAGCAGCTTAGACGTCGGTTTGCCCCAGCATTTT.

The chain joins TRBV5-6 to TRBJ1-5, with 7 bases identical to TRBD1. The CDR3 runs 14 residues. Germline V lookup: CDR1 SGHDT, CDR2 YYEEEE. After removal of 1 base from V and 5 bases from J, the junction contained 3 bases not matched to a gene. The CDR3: CASSLKGAHQPQHF. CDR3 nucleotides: TGTGCCAGCAGCTTGAAGGGGGCCCATCAGCCCCAGCATTTT. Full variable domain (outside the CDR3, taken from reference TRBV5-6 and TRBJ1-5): DAGVTQSPTHLIKTRGQQVTLRCSPKSGHDTVSWYQQALGQGPQFIFQYYEEEERQRGNFPDRFSGHQFPNYSSELNVNALLLGDSALYLCASSLKGAHQPQHFGDGTRLSIL.

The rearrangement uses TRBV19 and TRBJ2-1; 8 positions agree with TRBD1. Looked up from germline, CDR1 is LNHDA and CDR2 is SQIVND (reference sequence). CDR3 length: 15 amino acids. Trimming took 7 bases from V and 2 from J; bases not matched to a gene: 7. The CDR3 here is CASKPGQETYNEQFF. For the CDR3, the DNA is TGTGCCAGTAAACCGGGACAGGAGACCTACAATGAGCAGTTCTTC.

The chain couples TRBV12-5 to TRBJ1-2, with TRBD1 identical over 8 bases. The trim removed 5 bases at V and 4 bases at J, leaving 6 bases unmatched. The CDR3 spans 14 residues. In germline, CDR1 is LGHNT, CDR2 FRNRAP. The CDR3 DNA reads TGTGCTAGTGGTGAACAGGGGGTTGGCTATGGCTACACCTTC. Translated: CASGEQGVGYGYTF.

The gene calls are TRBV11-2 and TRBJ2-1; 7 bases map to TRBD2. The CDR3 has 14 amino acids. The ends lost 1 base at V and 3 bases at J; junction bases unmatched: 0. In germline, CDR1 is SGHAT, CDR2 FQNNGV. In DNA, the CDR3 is TGTGCCAGCAGCTTAGGGACTAGCTACAATGAGCAGTTCTTC. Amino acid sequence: CASSLGTSYNEQFF.

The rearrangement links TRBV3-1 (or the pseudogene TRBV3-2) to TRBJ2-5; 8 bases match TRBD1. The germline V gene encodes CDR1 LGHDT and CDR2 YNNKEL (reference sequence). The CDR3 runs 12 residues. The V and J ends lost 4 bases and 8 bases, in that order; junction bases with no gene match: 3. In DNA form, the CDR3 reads TGTGCCAGCAGCCTAACAGGGGGTACCCAGTACTTC. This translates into CASSLTGGTQYF.

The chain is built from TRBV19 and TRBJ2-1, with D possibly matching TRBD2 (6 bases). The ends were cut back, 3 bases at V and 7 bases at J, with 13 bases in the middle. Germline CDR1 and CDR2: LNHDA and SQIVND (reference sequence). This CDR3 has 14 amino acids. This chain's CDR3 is CASSIGGSFNEQFF. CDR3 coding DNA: TGTGCCAGTAGTATTGGGGGGAGCTTTAATGAGCAGTTCTTC.

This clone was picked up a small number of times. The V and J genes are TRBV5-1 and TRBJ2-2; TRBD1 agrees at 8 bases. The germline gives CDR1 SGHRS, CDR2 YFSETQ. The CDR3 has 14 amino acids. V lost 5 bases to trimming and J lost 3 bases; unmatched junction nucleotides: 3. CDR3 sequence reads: CASRETGDTGELFF. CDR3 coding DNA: TGCGCCAGCAGGGAGACAGGGGACACCGGGGAGCTGTTTTTT.

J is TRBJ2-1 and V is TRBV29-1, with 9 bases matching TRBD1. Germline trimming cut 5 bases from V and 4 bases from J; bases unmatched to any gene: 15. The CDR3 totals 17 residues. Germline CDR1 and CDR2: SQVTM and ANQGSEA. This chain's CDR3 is CSVYSPGTGPQYNEQFF. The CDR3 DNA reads TGCAGCGTTTATTCCCCCGGGACAGGGCCTCAATACAATGAGCAGTTCTTC.

The CDR3 loop reads CASSISNPDRNSPLHF. In DNA form, the CDR3 reads TGTGCCAGCAGCATAAGCAACCCCGACAGGAATTCACCCCTCCACTTT. This sequence joins TRBV7-8 and TRBJ1-6; maybe TRBD1 (6 bases). CDR3 size: 16 residues. Germline V gives CDR1 SGHVS, CDR2 FQNEAQ. V was trimmed by 5 bases and J by 7 bases, leaving 18 bases between them. Based on the CDR3 plus reference TRBV7-8 and TRBJ1-6, the full variable domain is GAGVSQSPRYKVAKRGQDVALRCDPISGHVSLFWYQQALGQGPEFLTYFQNEAQLDKSGLPSDRFFAERPEGSVSTLKIQRTQQEDSAVYLCASSISNPDRNSPLHFGNGTRLTVT.

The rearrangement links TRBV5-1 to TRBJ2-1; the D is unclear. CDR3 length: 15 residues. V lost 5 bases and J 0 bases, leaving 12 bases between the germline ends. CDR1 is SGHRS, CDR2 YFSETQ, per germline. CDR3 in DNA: TGCGCCAGCAGTGAAGGAGCGAGCTCCTACAATGAGCAGTTCTTC. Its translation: CASSEGASSYNEQFF.

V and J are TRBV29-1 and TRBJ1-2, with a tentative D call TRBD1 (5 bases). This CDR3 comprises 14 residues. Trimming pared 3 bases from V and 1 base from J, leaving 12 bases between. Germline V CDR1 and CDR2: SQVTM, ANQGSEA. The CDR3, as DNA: TGCAGCGTTGATGCGGGGGGTGATAACTATGGCTACACCTTC. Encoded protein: CSVDAGGDNYGYTF. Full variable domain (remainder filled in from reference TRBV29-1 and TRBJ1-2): SAVISQKPSRDICQRGTSLTIQCQVDSQVTMMFWYRQQPGQSLTLIATANQGSEATYESGFVIDKFPISRPNLTFSTLTVSNMSPEDSSIYLCSVDAGGDNYGYTFGSGTRLTVV.

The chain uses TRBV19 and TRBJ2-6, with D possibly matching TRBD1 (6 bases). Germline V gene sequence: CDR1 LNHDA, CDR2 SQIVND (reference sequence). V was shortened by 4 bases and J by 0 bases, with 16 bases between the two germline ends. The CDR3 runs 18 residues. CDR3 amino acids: CASSTWDNRPSGANVLTF. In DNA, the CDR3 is TGTGCCAGTAGTACCTGGGACAACCGACCCTCTGGGGCCAACGTCCTGACTTTC. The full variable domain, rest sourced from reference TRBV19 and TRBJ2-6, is DGGITQSPKYLFRKEGQNVTLSCEQNLNHDAMYWYRQDPGQGLRLIYYSQIVNDFQKGDIAEGYSVSREKKESFPLTVTSAQKNPTAFYLCASSTWDNRPSGANVLTFGAGSRLTVL.